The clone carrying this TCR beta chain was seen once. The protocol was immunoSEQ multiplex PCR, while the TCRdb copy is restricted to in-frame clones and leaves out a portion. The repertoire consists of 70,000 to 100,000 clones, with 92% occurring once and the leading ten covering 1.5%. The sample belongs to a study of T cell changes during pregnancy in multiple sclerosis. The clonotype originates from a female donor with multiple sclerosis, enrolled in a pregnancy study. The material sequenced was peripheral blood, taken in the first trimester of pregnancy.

CDR3 nucleotide sequence: TGTGCCAGTAGTATCTGGGGCGGAGCAAATGATGAAGCTTTCTTT. It codes for CASSIWGGANDEAFF. The chain recombines TRBV19 with TRBJ1-1, with D perhaps TRBD1 (5 bases). V was cut by 3 bases and J by 7 bases, with 18 bases left in between. The CDR3 extends over 15 amino acids. The germline V gene encodes CDR1 LNHDA and CDR2 SQIVND (reference sequence).